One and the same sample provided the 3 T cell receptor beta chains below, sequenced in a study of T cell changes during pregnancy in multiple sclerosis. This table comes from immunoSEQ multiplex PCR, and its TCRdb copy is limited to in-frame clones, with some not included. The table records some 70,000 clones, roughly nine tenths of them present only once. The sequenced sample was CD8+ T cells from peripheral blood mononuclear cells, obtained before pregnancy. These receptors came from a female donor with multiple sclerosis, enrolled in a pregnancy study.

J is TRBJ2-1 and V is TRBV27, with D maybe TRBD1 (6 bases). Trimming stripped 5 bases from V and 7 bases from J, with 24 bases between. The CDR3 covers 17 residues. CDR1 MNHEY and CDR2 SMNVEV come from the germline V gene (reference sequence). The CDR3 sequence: CASSDPYREVHGNEQFF. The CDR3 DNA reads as TGTGCCAGCAGTGACCCTTACAGGGAAGTACATGGGAATGAGCAGTTCTTC.

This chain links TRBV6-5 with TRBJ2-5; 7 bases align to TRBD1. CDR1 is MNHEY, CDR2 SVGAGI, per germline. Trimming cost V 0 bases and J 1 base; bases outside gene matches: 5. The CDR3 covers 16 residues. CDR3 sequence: CASSYSMGQPQETQYF. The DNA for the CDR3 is TGTGCCAGCAGTTACTCGATGGGACAGCCCCAAGAGACCCAGTACTTC.

CDR3 amino acids: CASSLAAGNAYGYTF. In DNA, the CDR3 is TGCGCCAGCAGCTTGGCGGCAGGGAATGCCTATGGCTACACCTTC. The chain carries TRBV5-1 and TRBJ1-2, with D possibly TRBD1 on 5 matching bases. The V and J ends lost 0 bases and 4 bases respectively, with 13 bases between them. CDR3 length: 15 residues. The V gene's germline CDR1 is SGHRS and CDR2 YFSETQ.